This TCR beta chain was documented in a study of control samples from healthy donors and cancer patients. The CDR3 covers 14 residues. V shed 0 bases, J shed 7 bases, and the junction held 4 bases outside the gene matches. The germline CDR1 and CDR2 sequences are SGHDT and YYEEEE. Generated by immunoSEQ multiplex PCR, the TCRdb table keeps only in-frame clones and is missing some. The table has about 160,000 clones, about 94% seen once; the top ten hold 14%. The sample was PBMCs. The chain employs TRBV5-6 and TRBJ2-5, with 9 bases fitting TRBD1. The TCR sequence derives from a man between 60 and 75 years old with colorectal cancer. CDR3 DNA: TGTGCCAGCAGCTTGGGGGACAGGGCGGGGACCCAGTACTTC. Translated, it gives CASSLGDRAGTQYF.